A selection of T cell receptor beta chains follows, all from one sample in a study of blood T cell repertoires in COVID-19. TCRdb's copy holds only in-frame clones and misses some; the assay was immunoSEQ multiplex PCR. Here the sample spans some 120,000 clones, roughly 81% being singletons. Sequencing was carried out using peripheral blood. The receptor set was obtained from a human donor in a cohort sampled during active COVID-19. Each CDR3 is given with its conserved first and last residue. D genes are given only for firm matches. Expanded clones are given a class, and other clones once, few, many or no size at all.

clone_size	v_call	j_call	d_call	cdr3_aa	cdr3_nt
.	TRBV25-1	TRBJ1-4	TRBD1	CASSEKGQGSNEKLFF	TGTGCCAGCAGTGAGAAGGGACAGGGTTCTAATGAAAAACTGTTTTTT
.	TRBV29-1	TRBJ1-2	TRBD1	CSVARDRGYGYTF	TGCAGCGTAGCCCGGGACAGGGGTTATGGCTACACCTTC
few	TRBV11-2	TRBJ2-1	TRBD2	CASSVAGVSLNEQFF	TGTGCCAGCAGCGTAGCGGGAGTCTCCCTCAATGAGCAGTTCTTC
.	TRBV5-4	TRBJ1-6	TRBD1	CASSLDRGNSPLHF	TGTGCCAGCAGCCTCGACAGGGGTAATTCACCCCTCCACTTT
.	TRBV7-9	TRBJ2-7	.	CASSSTGHEQYF	TGTGCCAGCAGCTCGACAGGCCACGAGCAGTACTTC
.	TRBV7-2	TRBJ2-2	.	CASSLDGGFNTGELFF	TGTGCCAGCAGCTTAGACGGCGGGTTTAACACCGGGGAGCTGTTTTTT
.	TRBV11-3	TRBJ2-7	.	CASSSSRRQTFYEQYF	TGTGCCAGCAGCTCTTCAAGGAGGCAAACTTTCTACGAGCAGTACTTC
.	TRBV9	TRBJ2-5	TRBD2	CASSVGGLAGGSETQYF	TGTGCCAGCAGCGTAGGAGGACTAGCGGGGGGAAGCGAGACCCAGTACTTC
.	TRBV5-5	TRBJ2-1	TRBD2	CASSPPGRGGLDEQFF	TGTGCCAGCAGCCCCCCGGGGCGGGGGGGCCTCGATGAGCAGTTCTTC
.	TRBV19	TRBJ2-1	.	CASTRGNEQFF	TGTGCCAGTACTAGGGGCAATGAGCAGTTCTTC
few	TRBV5-6	TRBJ1-5	.	CASSLGAGNQPQHF	TGTGCCAGCAGCTTGGGAGCAGGGAACCAGCCCCAGCATTTT
.	TRBV7-3	TRBJ1-1	TRBD1	CASSYGTGTEAFF	TGTGCCAGCAGCTACGGGACAGGCACTGAAGCTTTCTTT
.	TRBV5-1	TRBJ1-4	.	CASSLEGSTGNNEKLFF	TGCGCCAGCAGCTTGGAAGGGAGTACGGGCAATAATGAAAAACTGTTTTTT
.	TRBV28	TRBJ1-2	.	CASSFRTRDYGYTF	TGTGCCAGCAGTTTTCGGACACGGGACTATGGCTACACCTTC
once	TRBV21-1	TRBJ1-2	.	CASSILNRDSRYGYTF	TGTGCCAGCAGCATACTCAATCGGGACAGTAGATATGGCTACACCTTC
.	TRBV6-6	TRBJ1-1	.	CASSLGHLTEAFF	TGTGCCAGCAGTTTGGGACACCTCACTGAAGCTTTCTTT
once	TRBV6-1	TRBJ1-4	.	CASSEAATATNEKLFF	TGTGCCAGCAGTGAAGCTGCGACAGCAACTAATGAAAAACTGTTTTTT
.	TRBV6-5	TRBJ2-7	TRBD1	CASSPRDSSYEQYF	TGTGCCAGCAGTCCCCGGGACAGCTCCTACGAGCAGTACTTC
.	TRBV7-9	TRBJ2-7	.	CASSLEGALAEQYF	TGTGCCAGCAGCTTAGAAGGGGCCTTAGCAGAGCAGTACTTC
.	TRBV27	TRBJ2-5	TRBD1	CASSPRTGGFETQYF	TGTGCCAGCAGTCCACGGACAGGGGGCTTTGAGACCCAGTACTTC
.	TRBV6-5	TRBJ2-7	TRBD1	CASSYYGTGAYEQYF	TGTGCCAGCAGTTATTATGGGACAGGGGCCTACGAGCAGTACTTC
.	TRBV25-1	TRBJ1-2	.	CASSDSRDYGYTF	TGTGCCAGCAGTGATTCCAGGGACTATGGCTACACCTTC
many	TRBV9	TRBJ2-3	TRBD2	CASSPLAGSEEDTQYF	TGTGCCAGCAGCCCCCTAGCGGGGTCTGAGGAAGATACGCAGTATTTT
few	TRBV9	TRBJ1-6	TRBD1	CASSVRGTGGSSPLHF	TGTGCCAGCAGCGTAAGAGGGACAGGGGGTAGTTCACCCCTCCACTTT
.	TRBV4-1	TRBJ1-1	.	CASSQDNRFEAFF	TGCGCCAGCAGCCAAGATAACAGATTTGAAGCTTTCTTT
.	TRBV28	TRBJ2-3	TRBD2	CASSLAGGYSTDTQYF	TGTGCCAGCAGTTTAGCGGGAGGCTATAGCACAGATACGCAGTATTTT
.	TRBV5-4	TRBJ1-1	TRBD1	CASSLAGTGQRMNTEAFF	TGTGCCAGCAGCTTGGCGGGGACGGGACAGCGGATGAACACTGAAGCTTTCTTT
once	TRBV7-2	TRBJ1-5	TRBD1	CASSHGQLATGGQPQHF	TGTGCCAGCAGCCATGGGCAGCTCGCGACAGGGGGTCAGCCCCAGCATTTT
.	TRBV6-5	TRBJ1-2	.	CASRTFDSGGYTF	TGTGCCAGCAGGACGTTCGACTCGGGGGGCTACACCTTC
.	TRBV5-1	TRBJ2-7	TRBD1	CASSPGQGAREQYF	TGCGCCAGCAGCCCCGGACAGGGGGCGCGTGAGCAGTACTTC